The 27 T cell receptor beta chains presented below share a single source sample, sequenced in a study of graft-versus-host responses after intestinal transplantation. The antigens of these receptors remain unknown. Produced via immunoSEQ multiplex PCR; TCRdb's table is partial and in-frame only. The sample holds around 100,000 clones, less than 90% seen once. The input for sequencing was unstimulated CD4+ T cells sorted from spleen or lymph node cells, taken before transplant. The receptors were sampled from a human donor who was the organ donor for an intestinal transplant.

The rearrangement joins TRBV7-9 to TRBJ1-1; maybe TRBD1 (5 bases). The CDR3 sequence is 15 residues long. The germline V gene has CDR1 SEHNR and CDR2 FQNEAQ (reference sequence). Deletions cut 2 bases from V and 4 bases from J, with 14 bases between. The CDR3 bases are TGTGCCAGCAGCTTACCAGGGAGTGGTAGCACTGAAGCTTTCTTT. Translating it yields CASSLPGSGSTEAFF.

The rearrangement uses TRBV11-2 and TRBJ2-7; tentative D call: TRBD1 (5 bases). Between the trimmed V and J ends, which lost 3 bases and 4 bases, there was a span of 19 bases. Germline values: CDR1 SGHAT, CDR2 FQNNGV. The CDR3 is 16 amino acids. For the CDR3, the DNA is TGTGCCAGCAGCTTTAGCAGTGACAGCGTCATTTACGAGCAGTACTTC. Residues: CASSFSSDSVIYEQYF. Combining the CDR3 with reference TRBV11-2 and TRBJ2-7 gives the whole variable domain EAGVAQSPRYKIIEKRQSVAFWCNPISGHATLYWYQQILGQGPKLLIQFQNNGVVDDSQLPKDRFSAERLKGVDSTLKIQPAKLEDSAVYLCASSFSSDSVIYEQYFGPGTRLTVT.

This chain uses TRBV6-5 with TRBJ1-2, with TRBD1 identical over 9 bases. The germline V gene encodes CDR1 MNHEY and CDR2 SVGAGI. The CDR3 consists of 12 residues. Trimming took 8 bases from V and 8 from J; bases not matched to a gene: 6. In nucleotides, the CDR3 is TGTGCCAGCCTAGGGACAGGGAAAGGCTACACCTTC. Amino acid sequence: CASLGTGKGYTF.

Only one count was recorded for this clone. The chain couples TRBV11-1 to TRBJ2-1; 8 nucleotides agree with TRBD2. This CDR3 contains 16 residues. CDR1 and CDR2 from the germline V gene are SGHAT and FQDESV (reference sequence). After removal of 6 bases from V and 6 bases from J, the junction contained 13 bases not matched to a gene. The CDR3, as DNA: TGTGCCAGCAGTCAGTGGGCGGGACTAGACATCAATGAGCAGTTCTTC. Translation: CASSQWAGLDINEQFF.

The chain is built from TRBV21-1 and TRBJ2-3; TRBD1 is taken as the D call from the table, unchecked against the DNA. TRBV21-1 represents a pseudogene. The CDR3 runs to 14 residues. CDR3: CASNPDRGPDTQYF. The CDR3 region has the DNA TGTGCCAGCAACCCGGACAGGGGGCCAGATACGCAGTATTTT.

This chain joins TRBV5-1 and TRBJ1-5; D gene unclear. This CDR3 has 13 residues. Germline CDR1 and CDR2: SGHRS and YFSETQ. V lost 0 bases and J 3 bases, leaving 4 bases between the germline ends. For the CDR3, the DNA is TGCGCCAGCAGCTTGGACCCCAATCAGCCCCAGCATTTT. Encoded protein: CASSLDPNQPQHF.

V gene TRBV19 combines with J gene TRBJ1-5; D call uncertain. The V gene lost 6 bases and the J gene lost 6 bases, with 12 bases spanning the gap. Germline values: CDR1 LNHDA, CDR2 SQIVND (reference sequence). The CDR3 runs 13 residues. The CDR3 here is CASSTTRAQPQHF. The CDR3 DNA sequence: TGTGCCAGTAGCACCACTAGGGCTCAGCCCCAGCATTTT. The complete variable domain, with remaining parts taken from reference TRBV19 and TRBJ1-5, reads DGGITQSPKYLFRKEGQNVTLSCEQNLNHDAMYWYRQDPGQGLRLIYYSQIVNDFQKGDIAEGYSVSREKKESFPLTVTSAQKNPTAFYLCASSTTRAQPQHFGDGTRLSIL.

The genes are TRBV5-5 and TRBJ2-5, with a tentative D call TRBD2 (6 bases). The V and J ends lost 0 bases and 4 bases respectively, with 13 bases between them. The CDR3 contains 15 residues. CDR1 is SGHKS, CDR2 YYEKEE, per germline (reference sequence). The DNA for the CDR3 is TGTGCCAGCAGCTTGGCCCGGGGGATGGGAGAGACCCAGTACTTC. Its protein product is CASSLARGMGETQYF. The whole variable domain, remainder taken from reference TRBV5-5 and TRBJ2-5, is DAGVTQSPTHLIKTRGQQVTLRCSPISGHKSVSWYQQVLGQGPQFIFQYYEKEERGRGNFPDRFSARQFPNYSSELNVNALLLGDSALYLCASSLARGMGETQYFGPGTRLLVL.

The rearrangement links TRBV5-1 to TRBJ2-7; tentative D call: TRBD1 (6 bases). Deletions cut 2 bases from V and 6 bases from J, with 18 bases between. The germline V gene has CDR1 SGHRS and CDR2 YFSETQ. The CDR3 totals 15 residues. For the CDR3, the DNA is TGCGCCAGCAGCTTTTCTACAGGGTTCTCATCCGAGCAGTACTTC. It is translated as CASSFSTGFSSEQYF.

The chain has TRBV7-9 and TRBJ2-4; D might be TRBD2 (5 bases). The CDR3 has 17 residues. V lost 5 bases, J lost 6 bases, and 23 bases lay in between. CDR1 SEHNR and CDR2 FQNEAQ come from the germline V gene (reference sequence). The CDR3 DNA follows: TGTGCCAGCAGCCCTAGACGGGGTGAGGCTGAGGGAAACATTCAGTACTTC. This encodes CASSPRRGEAEGNIQYF.

The J gene is TRBJ2-6, the V gene TRBV19; 8 nucleotides align to TRBD2. Germline CDR1 is LNHDA and CDR2 is SQIVND (reference sequence). V lost 7 bases and J lost 0; bases outside the gene matches: 8. This CDR3 is built from 17 residues. The CDR3 DNA follows: TGTGCCAGTATAGCGGGACACGGCAACTCTGGGGCCAACGTCCTGACTTTC. Protein: CASIAGHGNSGANVLTF.

As regards this clone: A junction boundary mismatches the germline segment, possibly from a read error. The chain is built from TRBV30 and TRBJ1-1; TRBD1 is a possible D gene (5 bases). The germline V gene has CDR1 GTSNPN and CDR2 SVGIG (reference sequence). There are 14 residues in the CDR3. The DNA of the CDR3 is TGTGCCTGGAGTGCGGGACTCTCGAACGCTGAAGCTTTCTTT. Translating it yields CAWSAGLSNAEAFF. Using reference TRBV30 and TRBJ1-1 for the parts outside the CDR3, the full variable domain is SQTIHQWPATLVQPVGSPLSLECTVEGTSNPNLYWYRQAAGRGLQLLFYSVGIGQISSEVPQNLSASRPQDRQFILSSKKLLLSDSGFYLCAWSAGLSNAEAFFGQGTRLTVV.

CDR3: CASSYAGNAGNTIYF. CDR3 in DNA: TGTGCCAGCAGTTACGCAGGGAATGCAGGAAACACCATATATTTT. This chain connects TRBV6-5 to TRBJ1-3; D might be TRBD1 (5 bases). The CDR3 is made up of 15 amino acids. Trimming took 2 bases from V and 4 from J, leaving 12 bases between them. From germline, CDR1 is MNHEY and CDR2 SVGAGI.

This clone was seen only a few times. The J gene is TRBJ2-5, the V gene TRBV30, with 8 bases matching TRBD1. Germline CDR1 and CDR2: GTSNPN and SVGIG (reference sequence). CDR3 length equals 13 residues. Trimming at V came to 3 bases and at J to 5 bases, leaving 5 bases not matched to a gene. CDR3 DNA sequence: TGTGCCTGGAGCAGGGGGCTGGGCGAGACCCAGTACTTC. Translated: CAWSRGLGETQYF.

This clone has just a few counts. This chain links TRBV30 with TRBJ1-3; no firm D call. Germline V gene data show CDR1 as GTSNPN and CDR2 as SVGIG (reference sequence). V lost 2 bases and J 4 bases, leaving 9 bases between the germline ends. This CDR3 comprises 13 residues. The CDR3 coding sequence is TGTGCCTGGAGTCTATCCATCGGAAACACCATATATTTT. It codes for CAWSLSIGNTIYF.

This chain links TRBV9 with TRBJ2-7; D might be TRBD1 or TRBD2, each matching 5 bases. CDR3 size: 18 residues. V lost 0 bases and J 4 bases, leaving 23 bases between the germline ends. Germline-derived CDR1 and CDR2 are SGDLS and YYNGEE. DNA of the CDR3: TGTGCCAGCAGCGTAGGGCCTTATCCCCAGGGAGAGTCGTACGAGCAGTACTTC. It codes for CASSVGPYPQGESYEQYF.

The chain links TRBV27 to TRBJ1-6; TRBD1 agrees at 10 bases. The CDR3 runs to 14 residues. V shed 3 bases and J 10 bases; nucleotides not matched to a gene: 3. Germline V gene lookup returns CDR1 MNHEY and CDR2 SMNVEV (reference sequence). The CDR3 nucleotides read TGTGCCAGCAGTTTTTGGACAGGGGGGTCACCCCTCCACTTT. Its protein is CASSFWTGGSPLHF.

The V call is TRBV28, the J call TRBJ1-2; no definite D call. V was trimmed by 2 bases and J by 0 bases, leaving 7 bases between them. This CDR3 spans 14 amino acids. CDR1 is MDHEN, CDR2 SYDVKM, per germline. CDR3 sequence (DNA): TGTGCCAGCAGTTTAACAGTAGCTAACTATGGCTACACCTTC. This gives the protein CASSLTVANYGYTF.

The V and J genes are TRBV28 and TRBJ1-1; D is perhaps TRBD1 (6 bases). The CDR3 is made up of 17 amino acids. The V gene lost 10 bases and the J gene lost 7 bases, with 31 bases spanning the gap. The V gene's germline CDR1 is MDHEN and CDR2 SYDVKM. In nucleotides, the CDR3 is TGTGCCATTATTGAATGGGGCAAAAAAGGGGGTTCAGGTGAAGCTTTCTTT. It yields the protein CAIIEWGKKGGSGEAFF. Using reference TRBV28 and TRBJ1-1 for the parts outside the CDR3, the full variable domain is DVKVTQSSRYLVKRTGEKVFLECVQDMDHENMFWYRQDPGLGLRLIYFSYDVKMKEKGDIPEGYSVSREKKERFSLILESASTNQTSMYLCAIIEWGKKGGSGEAFFGQGTRLTVV.

The chain employs TRBV6-6 and TRBJ1-2; no definite D call. V lost 0 bases, J lost 4 bases, and 6 bases lay in between. The CDR3 runs 13 residues. Germline V gene data show CDR1 as MNHNY and CDR2 as SVGAGI (reference sequence). The CDR3 DNA reads TGTGCCAGCAGTTACTCTGCCGGCTATGGCTACACCTTC. Amino acids: CASSYSAGYGYTF.

The rearrangement uses TRBV19 and TRBJ2-7; D remains unclear. CDR3 size: 14 residues. Germline loops: CDR1 LNHDA, CDR2 SQIVND (reference sequence). Trimming shortened V by 9 bases and J by 0 bases, and 15 bases separated the two germline ends. In DNA, the CDR3 is TGTGCCAGGCCTACTCGGGCCCCCTCCTACGAGCAGTACTTC. It specifies CARPTRAPSYEQYF.

The gene calls are TRBV18 and TRBJ1-1; TRBD1 matches 8 bases. V lost 6 bases to trimming and J lost 4 bases; unmatched junction nucleotides: 10. The CDR3 runs to 15 residues. Germline loops: CDR1 KGHSH, CDR2 LQKENI. CDR3 protein: CASSSQGAAGTEAFF. In nucleotides, the CDR3 is TGTGCCAGCTCTTCCCAGGGGGCGGCGGGCACTGAAGCTTTCTTT.

V and J are TRBV13 and TRBJ1-6; D is undetermined. Germline V CDR1 and CDR2: PRHDT, FYEKMQ (reference sequence). Trimming cost V 1 base and J 8 bases, with 6 bases left between them. The CDR3 covers 13 residues. CDR3: CASSLDRYSPLHF. The CDR3, as DNA: TGTGCCAGCAGCTTAGACAGATATTCACCCCTCCACTTT.

The chain joins TRBV27 to TRBJ1-3; 9 bases are a match to TRBD1. In germline, CDR1 is MNHEY, CDR2 SMNVEV (reference sequence). The CDR3 is 16 amino acids. V gave up 8 bases and J gave up 3 bases; unmatched junction bases: 11. CDR3 sequence: CASRDTRDRVGNTIYF. CDR3 DNA: TGTGCCAGCCGGGACACCCGGGACAGGGTTGGAAACACCATATATTTT.

The chain is built from TRBV11-2 and TRBJ2-2, with unresolved D. Trimming pared 5 bases from V and 6 bases from J, leaving 10 bases between. CDR3 length: 13 residues. CDR1 and CDR2 (germline): SGHAT, FQNNGV. This chain's CDR3 is CASSLNLPGELFF. CDR3 sequence (DNA): TGTGCCAGCAGCCTCAATTTACCCGGGGAGCTGTTTTTT.

This sequence joins TRBV18 and TRBJ1-1, with D possibly being TRBD1 (6 bases). V was cut by 0 bases and J by 7 bases, with 12 bases left in between. This CDR3 comprises 14 residues. From germline, CDR1 is KGHSH and CDR2 LQKENI. The CDR3 spells CASSPPGGLIEAFF. The CDR3 DNA is TGTGCCAGCTCACCACCGGGGGGCCTGATTGAAGCTTTCTTT.

The chain couples TRBV2 to TRBJ1-2; TRBD1 agrees at 7 bases. In germline, CDR1 is SNHLY, CDR2 FYNNEI. CDR3 length equals 14 residues. The ends lost 7 bases at V and 7 bases at J; junction bases unmatched: 12. The CDR3 DNA sequence: TGTGCCAGCAACGGGCGGGACAGCGCGCGTGGCTACACCTTC. Translated: CASNGRDSARGYTF.